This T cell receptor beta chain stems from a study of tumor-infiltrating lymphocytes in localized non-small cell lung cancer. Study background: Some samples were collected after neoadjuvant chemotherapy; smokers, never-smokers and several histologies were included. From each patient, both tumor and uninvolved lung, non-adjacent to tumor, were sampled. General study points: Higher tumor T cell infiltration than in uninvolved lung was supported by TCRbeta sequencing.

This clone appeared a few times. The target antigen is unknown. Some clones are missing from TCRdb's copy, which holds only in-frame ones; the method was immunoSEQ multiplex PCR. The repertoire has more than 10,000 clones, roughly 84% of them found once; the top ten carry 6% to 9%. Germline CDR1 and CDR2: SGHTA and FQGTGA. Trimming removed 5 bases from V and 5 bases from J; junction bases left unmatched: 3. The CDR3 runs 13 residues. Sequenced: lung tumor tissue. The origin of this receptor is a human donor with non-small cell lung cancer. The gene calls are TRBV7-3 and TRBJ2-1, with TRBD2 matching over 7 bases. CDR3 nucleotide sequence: TGTGCCAGCAGCCGCGGGGGAAACAATGAGCAGTTCTTC. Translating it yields CASSRGGNNEQFF.